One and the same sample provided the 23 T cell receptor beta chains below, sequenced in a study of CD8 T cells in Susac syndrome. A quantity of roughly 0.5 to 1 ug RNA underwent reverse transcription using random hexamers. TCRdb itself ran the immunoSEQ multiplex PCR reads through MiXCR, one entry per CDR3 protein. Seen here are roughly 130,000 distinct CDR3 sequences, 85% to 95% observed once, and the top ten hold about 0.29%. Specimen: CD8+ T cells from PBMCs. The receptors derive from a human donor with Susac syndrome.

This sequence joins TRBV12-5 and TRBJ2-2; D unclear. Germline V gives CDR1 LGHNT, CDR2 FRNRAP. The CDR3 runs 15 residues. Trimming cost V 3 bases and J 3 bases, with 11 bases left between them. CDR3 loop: CASGFTLPHTGELFF. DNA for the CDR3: TGTGCTAGTGGTTTCACTCTCCCCCACACCGGGGAGCTGTTTTTT.

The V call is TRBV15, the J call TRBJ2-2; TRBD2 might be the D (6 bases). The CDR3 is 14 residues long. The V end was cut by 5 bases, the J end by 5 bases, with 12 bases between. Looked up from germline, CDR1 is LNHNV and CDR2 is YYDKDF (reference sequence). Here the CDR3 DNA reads TGTGCCACCAGCCTGGGGCGGGAAACCGGGGAGCTGTTTTTT. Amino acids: CATSLGRETGELFF. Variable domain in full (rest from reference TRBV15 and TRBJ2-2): DAMVIQNPRYQVTQFGKPVTLSCSQTLNHNVMYWYQQKSSQAPKLLFHYYDKDFNNEADTPDNFQSRRPNTSFCFLDIRSPGLGDTAMYLCATSLGRETGELFFGEGSRLTVL.

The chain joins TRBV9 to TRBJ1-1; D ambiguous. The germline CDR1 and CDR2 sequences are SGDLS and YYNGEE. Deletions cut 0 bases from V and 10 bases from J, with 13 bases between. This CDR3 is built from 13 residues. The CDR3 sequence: CASSVEEWAVAFF. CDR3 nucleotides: TGTGCCAGCAGCGTAGAGGAGTGGGCTGTAGCTTTCTTT.

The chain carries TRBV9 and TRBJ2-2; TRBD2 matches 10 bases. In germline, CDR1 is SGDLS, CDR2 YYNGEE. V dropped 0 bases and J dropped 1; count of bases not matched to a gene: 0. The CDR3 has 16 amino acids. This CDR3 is CASSVGTSGNTGELFF. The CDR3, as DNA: TGTGCCAGCAGCGTAGGGACTAGCGGGAACACCGGGGAGCTGTTTTTT.

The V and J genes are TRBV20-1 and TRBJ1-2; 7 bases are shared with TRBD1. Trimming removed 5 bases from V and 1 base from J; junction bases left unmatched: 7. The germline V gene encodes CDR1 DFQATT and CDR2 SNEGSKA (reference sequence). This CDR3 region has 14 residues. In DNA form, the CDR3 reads TGCAGTGCTGTGGGACAGATAATTAACTATGGCTACACCTTC. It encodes CSAVGQIINYGYTF.

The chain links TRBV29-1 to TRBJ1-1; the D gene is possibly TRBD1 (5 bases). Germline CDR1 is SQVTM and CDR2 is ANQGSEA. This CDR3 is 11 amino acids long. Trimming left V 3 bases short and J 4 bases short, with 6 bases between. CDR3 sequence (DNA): TGCAGCGTTGAGGGGGTCACTGAAGCTTTCTTT. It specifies CSVEGVTEAFF.

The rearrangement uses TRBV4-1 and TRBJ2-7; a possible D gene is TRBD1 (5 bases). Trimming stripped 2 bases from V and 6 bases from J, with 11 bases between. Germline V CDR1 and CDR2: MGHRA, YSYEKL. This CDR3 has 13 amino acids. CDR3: CASSQRFRAEQYF. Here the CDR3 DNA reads TGCGCCAGCAGCCAAAGGTTCAGGGCCGAGCAGTACTTC.

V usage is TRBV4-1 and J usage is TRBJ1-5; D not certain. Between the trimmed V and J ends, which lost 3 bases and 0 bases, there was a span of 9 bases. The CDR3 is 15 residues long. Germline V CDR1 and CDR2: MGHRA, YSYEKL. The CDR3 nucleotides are TGCGCCAGCAGCCACACCCTTAATAGCAATCAGCCCCAGCATTTT. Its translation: CASSHTLNSNQPQHF.

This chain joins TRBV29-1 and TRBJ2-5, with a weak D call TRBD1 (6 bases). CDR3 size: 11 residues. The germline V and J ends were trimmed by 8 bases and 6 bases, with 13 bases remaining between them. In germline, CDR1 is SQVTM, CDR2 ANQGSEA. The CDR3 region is CSHPRGQTQYF. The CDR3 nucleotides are TGCAGCCACCCCAGGGGCCAGACCCAGTACTTC.

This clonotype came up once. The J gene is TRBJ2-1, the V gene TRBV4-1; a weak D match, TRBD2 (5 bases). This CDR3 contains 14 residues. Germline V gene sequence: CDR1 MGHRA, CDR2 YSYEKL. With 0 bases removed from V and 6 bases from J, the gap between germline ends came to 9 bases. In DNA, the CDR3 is TGCGCCAGCAGCCAAGAGGGAGAGGGCAATGAGCAGTTCTTC. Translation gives CASSQEGEGNEQFF.

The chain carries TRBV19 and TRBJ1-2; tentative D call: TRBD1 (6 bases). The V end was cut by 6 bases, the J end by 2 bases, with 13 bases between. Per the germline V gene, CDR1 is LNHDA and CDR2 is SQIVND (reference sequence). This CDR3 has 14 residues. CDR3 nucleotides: TGTGCCAGTAGGCGGGGGGCACCCAACTATGGCTACACCTTC. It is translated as CASRRGAPNYGYTF. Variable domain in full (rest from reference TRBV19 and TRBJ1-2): DGGITQSPKYLFRKEGQNVTLSCEQNLNHDAMYWYRQDPGQGLRLIYYSQIVNDFQKGDIAEGYSVSREKKESFPLTVTSAQKNPTAFYLCASRRGAPNYGYTFGSGTRLTVV.

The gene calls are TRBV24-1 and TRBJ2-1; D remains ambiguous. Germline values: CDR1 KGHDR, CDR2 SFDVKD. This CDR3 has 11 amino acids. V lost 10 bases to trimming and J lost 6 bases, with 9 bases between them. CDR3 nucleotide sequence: TGTGCCACGGGCTCGGGCAATGAGCAGTTCTTC. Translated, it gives CATGSGNEQFF.

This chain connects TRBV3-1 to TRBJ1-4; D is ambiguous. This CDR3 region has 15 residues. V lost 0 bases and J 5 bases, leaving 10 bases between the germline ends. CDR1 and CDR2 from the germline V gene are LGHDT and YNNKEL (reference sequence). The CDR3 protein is CASSQDREGNEKLFF. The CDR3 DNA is TGTGCCAGCAGCCAAGATCGTGAAGGCAATGAAAAACTGTTTTTT.

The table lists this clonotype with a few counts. The DNA of the CDR3 is TGCAGTGCTAGAGATCAGGGCTACGAGCAGTACTTC. This encodes CSARDQGYEQYF. The V gene is TRBV20-1, the J gene TRBJ2-7, with a weak D call TRBD1 (5 bases). The CDR3 sequence is 12 residues long. The germline V gene encodes CDR1 DFQATT and CDR2 SNEGSKA (reference sequence). The V gene lost 0 bases and the J gene lost 3 bases, with 6 bases spanning the gap.

The CDR3 DNA sequence: TGTGCCAGCACCCAGGGCACTAGCAATCAGCCCCAGCATTTT. It translates to CASTQGTSNQPQHF. V and J are TRBV25-1 and TRBJ1-5; perhaps TRBD1 as D (5 bases). Trimming took 7 bases from V and 0 from J, leaving 10 bases between them. This CDR3 has 14 amino acids. Germline V gives CDR1 MGHDK, CDR2 SYGVNS.

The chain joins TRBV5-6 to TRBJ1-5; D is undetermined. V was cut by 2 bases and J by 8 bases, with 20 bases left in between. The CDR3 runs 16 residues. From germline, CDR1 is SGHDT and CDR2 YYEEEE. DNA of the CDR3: TGTGCCAGCAGCTTTTCTATTGGGGATTACAAAGAGCCCCAGCATTTT. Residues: CASSFSIGDYKEPQHF.

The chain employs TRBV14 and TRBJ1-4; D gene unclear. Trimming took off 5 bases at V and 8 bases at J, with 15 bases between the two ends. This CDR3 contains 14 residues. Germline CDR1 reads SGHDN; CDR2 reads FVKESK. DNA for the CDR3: TGTGCCAGCAGCTGGACGTCAGGAGGGGAAAAACTGTTTTTT. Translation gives CASSWTSGGEKLFF.

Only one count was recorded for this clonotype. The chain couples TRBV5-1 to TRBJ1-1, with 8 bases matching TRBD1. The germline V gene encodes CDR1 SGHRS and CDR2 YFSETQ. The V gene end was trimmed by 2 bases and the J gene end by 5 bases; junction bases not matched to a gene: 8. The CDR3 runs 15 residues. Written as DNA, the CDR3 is TGCGCCAGCAGCTTCCTAGGACAGGGTGGAACTGAAGCTTTCTTT. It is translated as CASSFLGQGGTEAFF.

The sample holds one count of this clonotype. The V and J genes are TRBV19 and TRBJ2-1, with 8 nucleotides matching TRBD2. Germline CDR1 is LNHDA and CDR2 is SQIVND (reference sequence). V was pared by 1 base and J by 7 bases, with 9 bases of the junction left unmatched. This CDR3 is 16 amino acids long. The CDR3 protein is CASSIVGGAGDNEQFF. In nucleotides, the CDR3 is TGTGCCAGTAGTATAGTCGGGGGGGCCGGTGATAATGAGCAGTTCTTC.

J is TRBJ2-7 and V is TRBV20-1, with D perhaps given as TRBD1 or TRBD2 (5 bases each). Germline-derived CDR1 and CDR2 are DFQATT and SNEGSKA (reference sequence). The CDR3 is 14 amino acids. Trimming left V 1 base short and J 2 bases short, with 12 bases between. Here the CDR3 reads CSARGGRDPYEQYF. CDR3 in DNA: TGCAGTGCTAGAGGCGGCAGGGACCCCTACGAGCAGTACTTC.

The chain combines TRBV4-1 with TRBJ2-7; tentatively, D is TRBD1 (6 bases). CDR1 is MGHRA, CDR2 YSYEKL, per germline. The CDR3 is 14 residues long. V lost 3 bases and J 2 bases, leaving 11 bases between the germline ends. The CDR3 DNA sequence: TGCGCCAGCAGCCACCGGGACATCGCCTACGAGCAGTACTTC. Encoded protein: CASSHRDIAYEQYF.

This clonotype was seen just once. This chain's CDR3 is CASSLRGTKYEQYF. CDR3 bases: TGTGCCAGCAGCCTCCGGGGTACTAAGTACGAGCAGTACTTC. The V call is TRBV9, the J call TRBJ2-7, with D possibly TRBD2 on 5 matching bases. V was shortened by 4 bases and J by 4 bases, with 15 bases between the two germline ends. The CDR3 is made up of 14 amino acids. Germline CDR1 reads SGDLS; CDR2 reads YYNGEE.

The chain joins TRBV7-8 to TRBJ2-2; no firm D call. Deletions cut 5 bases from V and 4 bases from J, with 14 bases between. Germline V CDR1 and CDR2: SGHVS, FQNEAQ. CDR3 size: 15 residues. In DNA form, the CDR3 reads TGTGCCAGCAGCCCAAGTATCGGGCCCACCGGGGAGCTGTTTTTT. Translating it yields CASSPSIGPTGELFF.